A selection of T cell receptor beta chains follows, all from one sample in a study of human CD8 memory T cell subsets. TCRdb re-called the 5' RACE reads and shows each CDR3 protein once, DNA omitted. The listing records about 17,000 distinct CDR3 sequences. Material: CD8+ stem-like memory T cells (TSCM and TCM) sorted from PBMCs. These receptors were collected from a human donor in good health. Both conserved end residues are part of each CDR3. Fields, in order: V gene, CDR3 length, clone size, J gene, CDR3 protein. A row's size may be missing; if present it is once, few, many or a size class.

>TRBV14|16|NA|TRBJ2-7
CASSQDQLAGAYEQYF
>TRBV5-5|17|large|TRBJ2-1
CASSFYARRGTGNEQFF
>TRBV4-1|14|medium-sized|TRBJ2-5
CASSQDQGTGTQYF
>TRBV4-3|17|NA|TRBJ2-2
CASSPRTGLAGPGELFF
>TRBV5-6|15|NA|TRBJ2-7
CASSSFAVSSYEQYF
>TRBV25-1|14|NA|TRBJ1-1
CASSDGQSMTEAFF
>TRBV2|16|NA|TRBJ1-5
CASSEGRPTKRGGVHF
>TRBV3-1|15|NA|TRBJ2-1
CASSPITSAYNEQFF
>TRBV20-1|13|NA|TRBJ1-1
CSARGLKNTEAFF
>TRBV29-1|15|medium-sized|TRBJ1-1
CSVEGQGATNTEAFF
>TRBV19|12|NA|TRBJ1-1
CASGDRGTEAFF
>TRBV4-1|15|NA|TRBJ1-6
CASSQGAGGNSPLHF
>TRBV7-9|15|medium-sized|TRBJ2-7
CASSPVGFSSYEQYF
>TRBV28|15|NA|TRBJ2-7
CASSFWAGKGYEQYF
>TRBV20-1|15|NA|TRBJ2-7
CSARDAAGYSYEQYF
>TRBV3-1|17|medium-sized|TRBJ2-7
CASSHPSLAGNSYEQYF
>TRBV5-6|14|NA|TRBJ2-3
CASSADRNTDTQYF
>TRBV7-6|14|NA|TRBJ2-2
CASSHRETAGELFF
>TRBV7-9|14|NA|TRBJ2-7
CASSSASKDYEQYF
>TRBV11-2|18|NA|TRBJ2-2
CASSLNLPGGPNTGELFF
>TRBV27|16|NA|TRBJ2-7
CASPPPTGTGTYEQYF
>TRBV5-6|17|NA|TRBJ2-5
CASSPNPGLAGSETQYF
>TRBV3-1|16|NA|TRBJ1-2
CASSQDRGLANYGYTF
>TRBV7-6|15|NA|TRBJ2-1
CASSPSGTGSNEQFF
>TRBV6-6|13|NA|TRBJ2-3
CASETSGTDTQYF
>TRBV3-1|18|NA|TRBJ2-5
CASSQPTSGGPGSATQYF
>TRBV28|18|NA|TRBJ2-3
CASSSGRGGATTSDTQYF
>TRBV3-1|16|NA|TRBJ2-1
CASSQARGSRLDEQFF
>TRBV15|16|NA|TRBJ1-4
CATSGDLSSHPEKLFF
>TRBV29-1|13|NA|TRBJ1-4
CSVEDRGFEKLFF
>TRBV11-2|13|NA|TRBJ2-4
CASSPSPRDIQYF
>TRBV12-3/TRBV12-4|13|NA|TRBJ1-1
CASSTGGDTEAFF
>TRBV7-6|14|NA|TRBJ2-7
CASSLAQGYYEQYF
>TRBV6-2/TRBV6-3|18|NA|TRBJ2-7
CASSYSMLAGGQPYEQYF
>TRBV2|13|NA|TRBJ2-5
CASSEGLQETQYF
>TRBV20-1|15|NA|TRBJ2-7
CSARDPLTAPYEQYF
>TRBV11-2|13|NA|TRBJ2-5
CASSLNYQETQYF
>TRBV15|16|NA|TRBJ2-3
CATSSVDSSSTDTQYF
>TRBV28|12|NA|TRBJ1-1
CASTLDRFEAFF
>TRBV23-1|14|NA|TRBJ1-1
CASSPDRANTEAFF
>TRBV28|14|NA|TRBJ2-7
CASSPRTGLYEQYF
>TRBV29-1|13|NA|TRBJ1-1
CSVQLTRGPEAFF
>TRBV27|15|NA|TRBJ1-1
CASSLIQGIVTEAFF
>TRBV7-7|13|NA|TRBJ2-1
CASSLREGNEQFF
>TRBV14|14|NA|TRBJ1-1
CASSPLIMNTEAFF
>TRBV7-2|15|NA|TRBJ2-1
CASSLGGSLTNEQFF
>TRBV20-1|14|NA|TRBJ2-2
CSASVLKDTGELFF